There are a few counts of the clone carrying this T cell receptor (beta chain). At deep level, the assay was performed. Assay: immunoSEQ multiplex PCR; the TCRdb copy retains only in-frame clones and omits some. The sample has under 1,100,000 clones; 65% to 80% are singletons. These data come from a study of shared clonotypes between healthy human individuals. Turning to the study itself: Three plates each covered CD4 naive and memory; CD8 naive two, CD8 memory one.

Source material: memory CD4+ T cells sorted from blood. This sample's subset: CD45RA-negative fraction. This clonotype was sampled from a man aged 18 to 35 in good health.

The CDR3 nucleotides are TGTGCCACCAGAGGGGACAGGGTGACTGAAGCTTTCTTT. As protein: CATRGDRVTEAFF. The chain combines TRBV6-5 with TRBJ1-1; TRBD1 matches 9 bases. This CDR3 is 13 amino acids long. Trimming removed 10 bases from V and 5 bases from J; junction bases left unmatched: 8. Per the germline V gene, CDR1 is MNHEY and CDR2 is SVGAGI.